The clone carrying this T cell receptor beta chain was counted at least ten times. Its antigen remains unknown. The time point denotes: sample taken at primary tumor resection. Unsorted tumor, nontumor lung tissue or cryopreserved PBMC supplied the whole RNA. Samples came from approximately 65 TRACERx patients with untreated early-stage lung cancer. The data were obtained in a study of spatial heterogeneity in lung cancer. Study-level points and caveats: Blood carried ubiquitous expanded tumor TCRs more at resection than follow-up.

V lost 5 bases to trimming and J lost 9 bases; unmatched junction nucleotides: 10. This CDR3 comprises 17 residues. The library protocol tagged each TCR cDNA with a unique molecular identifier. TCRdb ran MiXCR on the 5' RACE reads and lists one entry per CDR3 protein. The table records around 19,000 distinct CDR3 sequences, around 19% of them present only once. This chain links TRBV12-3 or TRBV12-4 with TRBJ2-1; 16 bases are a match to TRBD2. The sequencing here drew on PBMCs, taken at surgery. The source of this sequence is a male donor with early-stage non-small cell lung cancer. The CDR3 spells CASSPTSGLAGGREQFF. CDR3 DNA sequence: TGTGCCAGCAGTCCCACCTCGGGACTAGCGGGGGGGCGTGAGCAGTTCTTC.